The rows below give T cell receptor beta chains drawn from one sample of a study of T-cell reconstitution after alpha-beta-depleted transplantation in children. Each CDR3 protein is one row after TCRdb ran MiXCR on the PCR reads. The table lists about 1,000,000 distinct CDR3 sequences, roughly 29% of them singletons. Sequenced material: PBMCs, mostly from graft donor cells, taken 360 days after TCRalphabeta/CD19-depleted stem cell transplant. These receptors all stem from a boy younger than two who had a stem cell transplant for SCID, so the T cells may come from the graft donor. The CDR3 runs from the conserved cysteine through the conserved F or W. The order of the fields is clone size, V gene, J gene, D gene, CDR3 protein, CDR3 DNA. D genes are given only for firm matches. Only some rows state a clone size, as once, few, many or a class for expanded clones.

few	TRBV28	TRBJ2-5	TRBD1	CASRPPRQGTGGKETQYF	TGTGCCAGCAGACCACCTCGACAGGGGACAGGGGGAAAAGAGACCCAGTACTTC
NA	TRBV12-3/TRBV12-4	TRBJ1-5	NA	CASSLGGAWDQPQHF	TGTGCCAGCAGCCTCGGAGGGGCCTGGGATCAGCCCCAGCATTTT
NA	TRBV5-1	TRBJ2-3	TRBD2	CASSLELAGGTSTDTQYF	TGCGCCAGCAGCTTGGAACTAGCGGGGGGCACTAGCACAGATACGCAGTATTTT
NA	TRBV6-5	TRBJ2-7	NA	CASSYRTVREQYF	TGTGCCAGCAGCTACAGGACAGTCCGCGAGCAGTACTTC
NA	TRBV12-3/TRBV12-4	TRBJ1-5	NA	CASGRGNNQPQHF	TGTGCCAGCGGTAGAGGGAACAATCAGCCCCAGCATTTT
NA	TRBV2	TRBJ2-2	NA	CASSERRWNTGELFF	TGTGCCAGCAGTGAAAGGCGGTGGAACACCGGGGAGCTGTTTTTT
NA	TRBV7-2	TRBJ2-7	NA	CASSLVRGTATYEQYF	TGTGCCAGCAGCCTCGTCCGGGGGACCGCAACCTACGAGCAGTACTTC
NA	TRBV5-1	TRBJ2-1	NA	CASSLATVRGHEQFF	TGCGCCAGCAGCTTGGCCACCGTCCGGGGGCATGAGCAGTTCTTC
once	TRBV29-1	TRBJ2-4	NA	CSVEGYADIQYF	TGCAGCGTTGAAGGGTATGCAGACATTCAGTACTTC
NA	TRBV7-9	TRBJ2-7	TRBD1	CASSRIYNRDRDYEQYF	TGTGCCAGCAGCCGCATTTATAACCGGGACAGGGACTACGAGCAGTACTTC
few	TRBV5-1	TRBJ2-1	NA	CASSLVGSLSSYNEQFF	TGCGCCAGCAGCTTGGTGGGCAGCCTGAGCTCCTACAATGAGCAGTTCTTC
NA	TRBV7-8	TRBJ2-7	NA	CSSSLASGHYEQYF	TGTTCCAGCAGCTTAGCGTCGGGGCACTACGAGCAGTACTTC
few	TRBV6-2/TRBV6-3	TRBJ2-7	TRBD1	CASTYRGRHEQYF	TGTGCCAGCACCTACAGGGGCCGCCACGAGCAGTACTTC
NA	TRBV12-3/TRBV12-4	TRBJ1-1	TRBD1	CASRVPGGPPEAFF	TGTGCCAGCAGGGTCCCAGGGGGTCCCCCTGAAGCTTTCTTT
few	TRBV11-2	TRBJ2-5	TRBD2	CASSPGGTRQETQYF	TGTGCCAGCAGCCCAGGAGGGACTAGACAAGAGACCCAGTACTTC
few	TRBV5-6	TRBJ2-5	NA	CASSLLGSGSTQYF	TGTGCCAGCAGCTTGCTGGGAAGTGGGTCGACCCAGTACTTC
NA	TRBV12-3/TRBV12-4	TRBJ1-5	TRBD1	CASSPERGRNQPQHF	TGTGCCAGCAGTCCCGAAAGGGGGCGCAATCAGCCCCAGCATTTT
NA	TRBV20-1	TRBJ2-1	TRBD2	CSSYSGLAPNEQFF	TGCAGTTCTTATTCGGGACTAGCTCCGAATGAGCAGTTCTTC
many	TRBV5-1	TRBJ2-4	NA	CASSLAGAKNIQYF	TGCGCCAGCAGCTTGGCCGGAGCCAAAAACATTCAGTACTTC
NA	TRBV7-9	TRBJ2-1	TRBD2	CASMTGGLYNEQFF	TGTGCCAGCATGACGGGGGGGCTATACAATGAGCAGTTCTTC
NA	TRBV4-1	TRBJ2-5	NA	CASSQPGRGETQYF	TGCGCCAGCAGCCAACCCGGGCGGGGAGAGACCCAGTACTTC
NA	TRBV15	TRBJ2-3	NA	CATSGGPGAGGTDTQYF	TGTGCCACCAGCGGGGGACCAGGAGCAGGGGGCACAGATACGCAGTATTTT
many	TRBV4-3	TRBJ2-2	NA	CASSQGARGSTGELFF	TGCGCCAGCAGCCAAGGGGCCAGGGGTAGCACCGGGGAGCTGTTTTTT
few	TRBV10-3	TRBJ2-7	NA	CAISNSRSGYEQYF	TGTGCCATCAGTAACAGCAGATCGGGGTACGAGCAGTACTTC
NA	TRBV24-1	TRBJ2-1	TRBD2	CATSVASGGYNEQFF	TGTGCCACCAGTGTTGCTAGCGGGGGGTACAATGAGCAGTTCTTC
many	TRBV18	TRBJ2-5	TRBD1	CASSPNRGQETQYF	TGTGCCAGCTCACCAAACAGGGGCCAAGAGACCCAGTACTTC
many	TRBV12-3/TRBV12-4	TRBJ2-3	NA	CASSFSTDTQYF	TGTGCCAGCAGTTTTAGCACAGATACGCAGTATTTT
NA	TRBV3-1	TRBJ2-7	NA	CAATSAGEQYF	TGTGCCGCAACTTCGGCGGGGGAGCAGTACTTC
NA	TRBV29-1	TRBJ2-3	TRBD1	CSVEGTERTDTQYF	TGCAGCGTTGAGGGGACAGAGCGCACAGATACGCAGTATTTT
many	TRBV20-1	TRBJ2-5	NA	CSARDQPLETQYF	TGCAGTGCTAGAGATCAACCCCTGGAGACCCAGTACTTC
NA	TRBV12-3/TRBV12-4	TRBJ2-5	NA	CASNAVSQETQYF	TGTGCCAGCAATGCGGTCTCGCAAGAGACCCAGTACTTC
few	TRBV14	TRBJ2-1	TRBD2	CASSHRRSGGGQGEQFF	TGTGCCAGCAGCCACAGGAGGAGCGGGGGGGGCCAAGGGGAGCAGTTCTTC
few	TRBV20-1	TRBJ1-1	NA	CSAPKPANTEAFF	TGCAGTGCTCCTAAACCAGCGAACACTGAAGCTTTCTTT
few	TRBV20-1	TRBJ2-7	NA	CSASPSYDEQYF	TGCAGTGCTAGCCCCTCTTACGACGAGCAGTACTTC
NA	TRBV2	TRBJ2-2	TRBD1	CASRRDRGRTGELFF	TGTGCCAGCAGACGGGACAGGGGGCGGACCGGGGAGCTGTTTTTT
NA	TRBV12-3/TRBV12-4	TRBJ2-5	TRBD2	CASILHLAAETQYF	TGTGCCAGCATCCTTCACCTAGCGGCAGAGACCCAGTACTTC
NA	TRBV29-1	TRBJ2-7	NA	CSVAGQGFYEQYF	TGCAGCGTTGCCGGGCAGGGGTTCTACGAGCAGTACTTC
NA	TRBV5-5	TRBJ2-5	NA	CASSILPPFQETQYF	TGTGCCAGCAGCATATTACCACCCTTCCAAGAGACCCAGTACTTC
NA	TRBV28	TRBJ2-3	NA	CASSTSGIGTTDTQYF	NA